These 7 T cell receptor beta chains were sequenced from one sample in a study of cytomegalovirus exposure and HLA in healthy donors (dated by TCRdb to 2017 to 2019). The library relied on the immunoSEQ multiplex PCR assay. A mixture of 60 forward primers for TCR Vbeta segments and 13 reverse primers for TCR Jbeta segments was used in the multiplex PCR. Here the immuneACCESS table is served through TCRdb, limited to in-frame sequences with V and J called. Missing clones are a known gap in these copies; in checked studies unresolved V genes cover under half, and the rest lacks a known reason. This sample holds over 95,000 clones; 74% were observed only once. Jointly, the top ten make up 2% to 2.5% of the sample. The specimen was PBMCs. All receptors come from a human donor in good health.

The chain joins TRBV15 to TRBJ1-1, with D possibly matching TRBD1 (5 bases). CDR1 is LNHNV and CDR2 is YYDKDF in the germline V gene (reference sequence). This CDR3 is 14 amino acids long. Between the trimmed V and J ends, which lost 6 bases and 3 bases, there was a span of 14 bases. CDR3 sequence reads: CATRPEQGDTEAFF. As DNA, the CDR3 is TGTGCCACCAGACCCGAGCAGGGCGACACTGAAGCTTTCTTT.

The chain has TRBV7-2 and TRBJ1-4, with D possibly being TRBD1 (6 bases). This CDR3 spans 15 amino acids. The germline CDR1 and CDR2 sequences are SGHTA and FQGNSA. The ends were cut back, 6 bases at V and 7 bases at J, with 18 bases in the middle. CDR3 in DNA: TGTGCCAGCAGGAAAACACGGGACAAGGGTGAAAAACTGTTTTTT. Protein: CASRKTRDKGEKLFF.

Worth noting for this clone: At one of its ends the junction is not consistent with the germline gene, which may arise from a read error. The chain carries TRBV4-1 and TRBJ1-2; no reliable D call. Per germline, CDR1 MGHRA and CDR2 YSYEKL. CDR3 size: 13 residues. The CDR3: CASSQERRGGNTF. DNA for the CDR3: TGCGCCAGCAGCCAAGAAAGGCGGGGTGGCAACACCTTC.

The chain joins TRBV30 to TRBJ2-2; 7 bases match TRBD2. The germline V gene has CDR1 GTSNPN and CDR2 SVGIG (reference sequence). V was clipped by 5 bases and J by 6 bases; unmatched bases: 12. This CDR3 is 15 amino acids long. The CDR3 DNA is TGTGCCTGGTCTGGGTACCGCGGGAGCGCCGGGGAGCTGTTTTTT. Amino acid sequence: CAWSGYRGSAGELFF.

The genes are TRBV5-4 and TRBJ2-5; 8 bases are shared with TRBD2. Germline V gene lookup returns CDR1 SGHNT and CDR2 YYREEE (reference sequence). The V gene end was trimmed by 1 base and the J gene end by 2 bases; junction bases not matched to a gene: 10. The CDR3 sequence is 17 residues long. CDR3 protein: CASSLTSGRTNQETQYF. CDR3 coding DNA: TGTGCCAGCAGCTTGACTAGCGGTAGGACCAATCAAGAGACCCAGTACTTC. Using reference TRBV5-4 and TRBJ2-5 for the parts outside the CDR3, the full variable domain is ETGVTQSPTHLIKTRGQQVTLRCSSQSGHNTVSWYQQALGQGPQFIFQYYREEENGRGNFPPRFSGLQFPNYSSELNVNALELDDSALYLCASSLTSGRTNQETQYFGPGTRLLVL.

V and J are TRBV20-1 and TRBJ1-1; D is uncertain. From germline, CDR1 is DFQATT and CDR2 SNEGSKA (reference sequence). The CDR3 extends over 11 amino acids. V dropped 1 base and J dropped 6 bases, with 6 bases sitting between them. CDR3 loop: CSARALSEAFF. In nucleotides, the CDR3 is TGCAGTGCTAGAGCTTTATCTGAAGCTTTCTTT.

The chain employs TRBV6-5 and TRBJ2-1; perhaps TRBD2 as D (6 bases). The CDR3 sequence is 15 residues long. Per germline, CDR1 MNHEY and CDR2 SVGAGI. With 2 bases removed from V and 3 bases from J, the gap between germline ends came to 11 bases. Written as DNA, the CDR3 is TGTGCCAGCAGTTACGGGACGGAGGGCTACAATGAGCAGTTCTTC. Its protein is CASSYGTEGYNEQFF.